These T cell receptor beta chains were read from a single sample in a study of cytomegalovirus exposure and HLA in healthy donors. Sequencing was performed with immunoSEQ multiplex PCR; in TCRdb, only in-frame clones are kept and a portion is missing. The sample consists of under 200,000 clones, approximately 78% of them appearing once. The sample taken for sequencing was PBMCs. The receptor source for this set is a girl under 10 years old in good health and CMV-seropositive. Both conserved end residues are part of each CDR3. Each record gives: CDR3 DNA, CDR3 protein, clone size, V gene, J gene, D gene. D genes are given only for firm matches. Clone size appears in some rows only: once, few, many, or a class for an expanded clone.

DNA: TGCGCCAGCAGCCCAGAATATGGACAGAGAATTGAAGCTTTCTTT
CDR3: CASSPEYGQRIEAFF
size: few
V: TRBV4-1
J: TRBJ1-1
D: -

DNA: TGTGCCAGCAGCCAAGATCGGCGGAGCCTATCCCAAAGATTGGTTGATGAGCAGTTCTTC
CDR3: CASSQDRRSLSQRLVDEQFF
size: -
V: TRBV4-2
J: TRBJ2-1
D: -

DNA: TGTGCCAGCAGTATAACGGCGGGACAGGGTAATGAAAAACTGTTTTTT
CDR3: CASSITAGQGNEKLFF
size: -
V: TRBV7-9
J: TRBJ1-4
D: TRBD1

DNA: TGTGCCAGCAGCAGGTCGGGGACAGGGAAGGATCAGCCCCAGCATTTT
CDR3: CASSRSGTGKDQPQHF
size: -
V: TRBV21-1
J: TRBJ1-5
D: -

DNA: TGTGCCAGCAGTCGCCCCCTAGCGGGAGGTCCGGATGGCCAAGAGACCCAGTACTTC
CDR3: CASSRPLAGGPDGQETQYF
size: once
V: TRBV28
J: TRBJ2-5
D: TRBD2

DNA: TGTGCCAGCTCACCACCGATGCAGGTGGTAGCTTTCTTT
CDR3: CASSPPMQVVAFF
size: once
V: TRBV18
J: TRBJ1-1
D: -

DNA: TGCGCCAGCAGCCAAAATCCCCCTAGCGGTGAGAGGGGAGAGACCCAGTACTTC
CDR3: CASSQNPPSGERGETQYF
size: once
V: TRBV5-1
J: TRBJ2-5
D: TRBD2

DNA: TGTGCCAGCAGTGAAACCTTACGACTGGATACGCAGTATTTT
CDR3: CASSETLRLDTQYF
size: -
V: TRBV2
J: TRBJ2-3
D: -

DNA: TGTGCCAGCAGTGACATGGGGAGAAATGAAAAACTGTTTTTT
CDR3: CASSDMGRNEKLFF
size: few
V: TRBV2
J: TRBJ1-4
D: -

DNA: TGTGCCAGCAGTTTAGGGGGACTAGCGGCAGTCTATCTAGCCAAAAACATTCAGTACTTC
CDR3: CASSLGGLAAVYLAKNIQYF
size: -
V: TRBV28
J: TRBJ2-4
D: TRBD2

DNA: TGTGCTAGTGGTTTTAGCGGGAGGGGCGGAGAGGACAATGAGCAGTTCTTC
CDR3: CASGFSGRGGEDNEQFF
size: -
V: TRBV12-5
J: TRBJ2-1
D: TRBD2

DNA: TGTGCCAGCAGCCAAACCTCCGGACTAGCGGATTCCTTCTACAATGAGCAGTTCTTC
CDR3: CASSQTSGLADSFYNEQFF
size: -
V: TRBV28
J: TRBJ2-1
D: TRBD2

DNA: TGTGCCAGCAGCTCGACAGGGTTCACATTGAGAGGAAACACCATATATTTT
CDR3: CASSSTGFTLRGNTIYF
size: -
V: TRBV7-9
J: TRBJ1-3
D: TRBD1

DNA: TGTGCCACCAGCAGAGCTAACGGGACAGGAGGGATACTAGCCAAAAACATTCAGTACTTC
CDR3: CATSRANGTGGILAKNIQYF
size: -
V: TRBV15
J: TRBJ2-4
D: TRBD1

DNA: TGTGCCTGGAGTGTGACACAGGAGGGTTCACCCCTCCACTTT
CDR3: CAWSVTQEGSPLHF
size: few
V: TRBV30
J: TRBJ1-6
D: -

DNA: TGCGCCAGCAGCCTCCTCCCCCTGGGACAGCAAGAGACCCAGTACTTC
CDR3: CASSLLPLGQQETQYF
size: -
V: TRBV4-1
J: TRBJ2-5
D: TRBD1

DNA: TGTGCCAGCAGCTTAGAGCCCTTTCACAATGAGCAGTTCTTC
CDR3: CASSLEPFHNEQFF
size: -
V: TRBV7-9
J: TRBJ2-1
D: -

DNA: TGTGCCAGCAGCGCTACTAGCGGGGGTTCCTACGAGCAGTACTTC
CDR3: CASSATSGGSYEQYF
size: once
V: TRBV7-9
J: TRBJ2-7
D: TRBD2

DNA: TGTGCCTGGGGGACTACGCCCGGGGAGCTGTTTTTT
CDR3: CAWGTTPGELFF
size: -
V: TRBV30
J: TRBJ2-2
D: TRBD2